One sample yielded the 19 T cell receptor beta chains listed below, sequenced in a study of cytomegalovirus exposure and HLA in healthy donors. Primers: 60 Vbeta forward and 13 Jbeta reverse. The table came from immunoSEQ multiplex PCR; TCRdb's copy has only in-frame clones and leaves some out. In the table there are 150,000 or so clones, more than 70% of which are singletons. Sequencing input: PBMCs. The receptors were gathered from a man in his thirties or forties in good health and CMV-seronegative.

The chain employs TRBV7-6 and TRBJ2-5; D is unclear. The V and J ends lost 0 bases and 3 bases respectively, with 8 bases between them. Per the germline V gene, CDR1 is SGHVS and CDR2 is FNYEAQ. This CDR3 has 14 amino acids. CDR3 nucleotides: TGTGCCAGCAGCTTAGCGGTCAGTGAAGAGACCCAGTACTTC. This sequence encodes CASSLAVSEETQYF.

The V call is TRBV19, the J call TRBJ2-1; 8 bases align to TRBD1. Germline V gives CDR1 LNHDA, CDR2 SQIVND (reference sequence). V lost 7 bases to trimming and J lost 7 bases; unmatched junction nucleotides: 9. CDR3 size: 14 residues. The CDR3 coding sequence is TGTGCCAGTACCGACAGGGGTGAGCGAAATGAGCAGTTCTTC. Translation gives CASTDRGERNEQFF.

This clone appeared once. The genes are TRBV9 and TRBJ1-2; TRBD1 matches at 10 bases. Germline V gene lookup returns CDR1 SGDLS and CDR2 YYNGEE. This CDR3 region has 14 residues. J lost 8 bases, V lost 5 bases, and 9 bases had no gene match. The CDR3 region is CASRGDRGYEGYTF. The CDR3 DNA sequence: TGTGCCAGCAGGGGGGACAGGGGATATGAGGGCTACACCTTC.

The CDR3 is CASSLGDRLLYGYTF. In DNA, the CDR3 is TGTGCCAGCAGCTTGGGGGACAGACTCCTCTATGGCTACACCTTC. The chain carries TRBV7-8 and TRBJ1-2; 7 bases match TRBD1. Germline V CDR1 and CDR2: SGHVS, FQNEAQ. V shed 3 bases and J 4 bases; nucleotides not matched to a gene: 8. The CDR3 is 15 residues long.

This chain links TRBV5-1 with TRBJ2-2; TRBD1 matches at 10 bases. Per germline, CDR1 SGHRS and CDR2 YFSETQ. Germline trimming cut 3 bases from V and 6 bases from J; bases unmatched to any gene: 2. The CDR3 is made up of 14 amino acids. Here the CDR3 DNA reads TGCGCCAGCAGCTGGGGACAGGGGTCCGGGGAGCTGTTTTTT. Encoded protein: CASSWGQGSGELFF.

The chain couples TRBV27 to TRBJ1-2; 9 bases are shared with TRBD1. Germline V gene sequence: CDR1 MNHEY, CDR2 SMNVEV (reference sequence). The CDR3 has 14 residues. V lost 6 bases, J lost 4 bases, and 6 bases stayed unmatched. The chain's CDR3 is CASRDTGGFYGYTF. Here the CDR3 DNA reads TGTGCCAGCAGGGACACAGGGGGCTTCTATGGCTACACCTTC.

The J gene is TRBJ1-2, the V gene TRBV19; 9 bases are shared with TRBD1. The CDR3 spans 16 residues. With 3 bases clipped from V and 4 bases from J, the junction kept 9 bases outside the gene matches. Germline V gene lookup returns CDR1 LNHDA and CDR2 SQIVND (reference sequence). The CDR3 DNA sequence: TGTGCCAGTAGTATGGAGGCGGGACAGGGCCCCTATGGCTACACCTTC. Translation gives CASSMEAGQGPYGYTF.

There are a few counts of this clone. CDR3 DNA: TGCAGCGCCAAAGGAACTAGCGCCTACAATGAGCAGTTCTTC. Protein sequence: CSAKGTSAYNEQFF. The chain employs TRBV29-1 and TRBJ2-1; 7 nucleotides align to TRBD2. With 7 bases clipped from V and 2 bases from J, the junction kept 8 bases outside the gene matches. Germline CDR1 SQVTM, CDR2 ANQGSEA. The CDR3 covers 14 residues.

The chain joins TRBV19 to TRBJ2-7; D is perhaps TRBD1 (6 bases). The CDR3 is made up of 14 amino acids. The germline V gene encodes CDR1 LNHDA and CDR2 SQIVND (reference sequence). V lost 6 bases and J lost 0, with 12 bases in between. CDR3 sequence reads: CASSFGGSSYEQYF. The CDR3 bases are TGTGCCAGTAGCTTTGGGGGCAGCTCCTACGAGCAGTACTTC.

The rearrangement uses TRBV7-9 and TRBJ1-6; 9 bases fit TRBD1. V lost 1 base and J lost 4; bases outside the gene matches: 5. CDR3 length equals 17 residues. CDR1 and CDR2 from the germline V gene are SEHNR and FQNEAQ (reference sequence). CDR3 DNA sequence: TGTGCCAGCAGCTTAGGGACAGGGGACCTGTATAATTCACCCCTCCACTTT. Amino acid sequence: CASSLGTGDLYNSPLHF. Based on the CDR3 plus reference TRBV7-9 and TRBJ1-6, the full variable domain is DTGVSQNPRHKITKRGQNVTFRCDPISEHNRLYWYRQTLGQGPEFLTYFQNEAQLEKSRLLSDRFSAERPKGSFSTLEIQRTEQGDSAMYLCASSLGTGDLYNSPLHFGNGTRLTVT.

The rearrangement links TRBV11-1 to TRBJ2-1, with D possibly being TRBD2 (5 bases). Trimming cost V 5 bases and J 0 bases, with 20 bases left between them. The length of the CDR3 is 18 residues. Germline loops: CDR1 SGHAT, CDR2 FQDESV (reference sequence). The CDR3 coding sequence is TGTGCCAGCAGCATCGCACGGGTCAAGCGGAGCTCCTACAATGAGCAGTTCTTC. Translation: CASSIARVKRSSYNEQFF.

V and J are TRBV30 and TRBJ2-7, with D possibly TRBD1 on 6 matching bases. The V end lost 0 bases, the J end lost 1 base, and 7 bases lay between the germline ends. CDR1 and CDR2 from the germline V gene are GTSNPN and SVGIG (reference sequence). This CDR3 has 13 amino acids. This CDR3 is CAWSVDRSYEQYF. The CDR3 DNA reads TGTGCCTGGAGTGTAGACAGGTCCTACGAGCAGTACTTC.

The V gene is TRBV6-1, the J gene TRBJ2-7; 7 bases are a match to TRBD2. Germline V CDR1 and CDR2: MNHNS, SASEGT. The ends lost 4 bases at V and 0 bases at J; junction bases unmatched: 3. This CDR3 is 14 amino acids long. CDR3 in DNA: TGTGCCAGCAGTGGGGGGGGATTCTCCTACGAGCAGTACTTC. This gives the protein CASSGGGFSYEQYF.

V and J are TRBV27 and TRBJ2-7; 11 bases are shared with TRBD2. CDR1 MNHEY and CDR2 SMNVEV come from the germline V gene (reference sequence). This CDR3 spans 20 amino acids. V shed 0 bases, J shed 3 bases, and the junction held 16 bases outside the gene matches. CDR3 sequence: CASSLSPSGRRRRGGYEQYF. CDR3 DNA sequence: TGTGCCAGCAGTTTATCCCCTAGCGGGAGGAGGCGCCGGGGGGGCTACGAGCAGTACTTC.

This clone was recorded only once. CDR3 region: CASGWGLAGASVKSNEQFF. The CDR3 DNA sequence: TGTGCTAGTGGTTGGGGACTAGCGGGAGCCTCGGTTAAAAGCAATGAGCAGTTCTTC. The V call is TRBV12-5, the J call TRBJ2-1, with 14 bases fitting TRBD2. Germline V CDR1 and CDR2: LGHNT, FRNRAP. Unmatched junction bases numbered 14, after V lost 4 bases and J lost 6 bases. The CDR3 extends over 19 amino acids.

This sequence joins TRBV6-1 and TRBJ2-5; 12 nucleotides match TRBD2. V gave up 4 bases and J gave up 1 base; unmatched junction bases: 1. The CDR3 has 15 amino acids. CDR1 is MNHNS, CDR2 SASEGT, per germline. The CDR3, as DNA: TGTGCCAGCAGTGCTAGCGGGGGGGCCCAAGAGACCCAGTACTTC. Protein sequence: CASSASGGAQETQYF.

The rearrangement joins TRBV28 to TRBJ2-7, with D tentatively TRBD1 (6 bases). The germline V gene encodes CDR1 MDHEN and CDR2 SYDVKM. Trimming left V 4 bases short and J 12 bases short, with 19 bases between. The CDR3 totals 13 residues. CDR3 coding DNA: TGTGCCAGCAGTTCCGGAGACAGGTTTTTTCTGTACTTC. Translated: CASSSGDRFFLYF.

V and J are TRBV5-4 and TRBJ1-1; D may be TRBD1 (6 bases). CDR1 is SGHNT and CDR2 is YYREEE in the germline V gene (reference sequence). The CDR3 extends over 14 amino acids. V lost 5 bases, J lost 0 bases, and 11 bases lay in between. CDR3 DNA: TGTGCCAGCAGAGAAGGGGGAATGAACACTGAAGCTTTCTTT. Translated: CASREGGMNTEAFF.

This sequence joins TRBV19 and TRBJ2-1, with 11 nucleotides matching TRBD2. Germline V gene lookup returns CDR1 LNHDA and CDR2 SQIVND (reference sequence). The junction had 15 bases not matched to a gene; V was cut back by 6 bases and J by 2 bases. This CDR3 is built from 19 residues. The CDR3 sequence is CASSRGPLAGGNPYNEQFF. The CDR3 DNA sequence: TGTGCCAGTAGCAGGGGCCCCCTAGCGGGGGGAAACCCCTACAATGAGCAGTTCTTC.